Given below is one TCR beta chain in context. This clonotype was detected many times. Its antigen specificity is not known. Base qualities are not provided; no much larger clone lies one nucleotide away. The library was produced with 5' RACE. Sequencing instrument: NextSeq 500. Unique molecular identifiers were attached to individual cDNA molecules in the TCR library protocol so that sequencing error and PCR bias could be corrected. Both TCR alpha and beta chains were sequenced, and tight co-correlation was observed between alpha and beta sequence abundances in each sample. Per the authors' processing: V gene, J gene and CDR3 annotation of TCR sequences was performed with Decombinator V4. Expanded TCRs were defined as changing significantly between any two time points under a Poisson model with p below 0.0001. Abundances of TCRs were expressed as counts per million after normalisation to the total number of TCRs sequenced in each sample. VDJdb, accessed 1 November 2021, was searched for CMV, EBV and SARS-CoV-2 annotated TCRs, excluding TCRs annotated for multiple antigens. The raw public reads went through TCRdb reprocessing: fastp at Q25, MiXCR clone calling, in-frame beta chains kept. One record per CDR3 amino acid sequence lists the most common genes and DNA. These V and J calls derive from TCRdb rather than the authors' analysis. The sample table holds tens of thousands of distinct CDR3 sequences, of which more than 4.5% were seen once. About 6.9% of the sample rests with the top ten.

The study was a case-control design nested within a healthcare worker cohort in London, UK, with weekly nasopharyngeal swab PCR tests and blood sampling. Healthcare workers were recruited between 23 and 31 March 2020, during the week of the UK lockdown, and were followed weekly for up to about 16 weeks. This specimen belongs to a study of early T cells in non-severe SARS-CoV-2 infection (dated by TCRdb to 2020 to 2023). Context from the whole study: Because TCR sequencing was done on bulk RNA from unsorted whole blood, the alpha and beta chains could not be paired.

The study at large found these results: VDJdb matching was skewed toward anti-spike CD8 responses, so virus-specific expansions were likely underestimated and private and CD4 specificities were missed.

Sequencing was performed on whole blood. The receptor's source is an adult who was a healthcare worker with PCR-confirmed SARS-CoV-2 infection or an uninfected control (not recorded which).

For the CDR3, the sequence is CASSQEVQSPQHF. The sequenced DNA: TGCGCCAGCAGCCAAGAAGTCCAGTCGCCCCAGCATTTT. Rearrangement joined TRBV4-1 to TRBJ1-5, with the identity of the D gene unclear. The germline V gene gives CDR1 as MGHRA and CDR2 as YSYEKL. V gives up 0 bases and J gives up 9 bases, and the segment between their germline ends measures 9 bases. Measured from the cysteine to the phenylalanine, the CDR3 is 13 residues long. Only the CDR3 DNA is retained, 39 bases long and in frame from the first base.